The clone carrying this T cell receptor beta chain was seen a single time. The data were taken from a study of blood T cell repertoires in COVID-19. Whole-study context: Italy, Spain and the United States were the sources of the convalescent and acute COVID-19 samples. T cells, B-cell-depleted T cells, or PBMCs supplied cDNA or gDNA.

Per the study methods: For nucleated cells, counts were estimated from reference gene primer amplification. Libraries were prepared by immunoSEQ multiplex PCR; TCRdb keeps only in-frame clonotypes and omits some of them. For V, J and clone size, that table is used; D and trimming come from the DNA. Here the sample spans some 190,000 clones, 80% to 90% being singletons. V was pared by 6 bases and J by 4 bases, with 14 bases between. The CDR3 is 14 residues long. Germline V lookup: CDR1 KGHSH, CDR2 LQKENI. This clonotype originated in a woman over 75 with acute or convalescent COVID-19. The V gene is TRBV18, the J gene TRBJ2-3; a weak D match, TRBD2 (5 bases). The sample taken for sequencing was peripheral blood. CDR3 amino acids: CASSPYRESDTQYF. In nucleotides, the CDR3 is TGTGCCAGCTCGCCCTACCGGGAATCAGATACGCAGTATTTT.